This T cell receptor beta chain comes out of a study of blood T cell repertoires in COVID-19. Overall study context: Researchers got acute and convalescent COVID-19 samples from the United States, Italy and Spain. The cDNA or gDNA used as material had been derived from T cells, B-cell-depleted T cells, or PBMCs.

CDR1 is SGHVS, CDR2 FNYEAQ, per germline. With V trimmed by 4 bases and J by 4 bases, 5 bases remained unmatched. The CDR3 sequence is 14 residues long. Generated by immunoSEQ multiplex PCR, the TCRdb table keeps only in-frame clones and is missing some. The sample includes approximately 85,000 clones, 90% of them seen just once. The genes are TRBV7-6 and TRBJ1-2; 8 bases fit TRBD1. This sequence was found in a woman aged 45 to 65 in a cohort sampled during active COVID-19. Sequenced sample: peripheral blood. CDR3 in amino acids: CASSSPGTGYGYTF. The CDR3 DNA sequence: TGTGCCAGCAGCTCTCCCGGGACAGGCTATGGCTACACCTTC.